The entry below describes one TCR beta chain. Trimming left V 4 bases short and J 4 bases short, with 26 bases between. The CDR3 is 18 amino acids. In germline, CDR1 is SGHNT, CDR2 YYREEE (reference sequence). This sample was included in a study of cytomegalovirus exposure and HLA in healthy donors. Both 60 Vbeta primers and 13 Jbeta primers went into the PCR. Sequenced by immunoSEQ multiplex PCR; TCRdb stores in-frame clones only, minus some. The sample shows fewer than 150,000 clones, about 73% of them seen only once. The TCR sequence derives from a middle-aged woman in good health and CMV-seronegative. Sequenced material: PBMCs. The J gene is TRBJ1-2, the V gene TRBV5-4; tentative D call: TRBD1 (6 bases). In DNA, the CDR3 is TGTGCCAGCAGCGGGATGAGGGCAGGGGACCGGGGTGGCTATGGCTACACCTTC. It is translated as CASSGMRAGDRGGYGYTF.